These T cell receptor beta chains were read from a single sample in a study of blood T cell repertoires in COVID-19. Method: immunoSEQ multiplex PCR; TCRdb's copy keeps in-frame clones and lacks some. The sample lists tens of thousands of clones, 70% to 90% occurring once. Sequenced sample: peripheral blood. The receptors come from an elderly woman with acute or convalescent COVID-19. CDR3s include the opening cysteine and the closing phenylalanine or tryptophan. Each record gives: clone size, J gene, D gene, CDR3 length, V gene, CDR3 protein, CDR3 DNA. D genes are given only for firm matches. The size of a clone is reported for some rows only, either as once, few or many, or as a class for expanded clones.

abundance: once
j_gene: TRBJ1-1
d_gene: -
len: 12
v_gene: TRBV19
CDR3aa: CASSIGGGEAFF
CDR3nt: TGTGCCAGTAGTATAGGCGGGGGAGAAGCTTTCTTT

abundance: -
j_gene: TRBJ1-6
d_gene: -
len: 17
v_gene: TRBV6-2/TRBV6-3
CDR3aa: CASSRSPGGSYNSPLHF
CDR3nt: TGTGCCAGCAGTCGCTCGCCCGGGGGCTCCTATAATTCACCCCTCCACTTT

abundance: -
j_gene: TRBJ1-4
d_gene: TRBD1
len: 16
v_gene: TRBV3-1/TRBV3-2
CDR3aa: CASSQAVGTGWEKLFF
CDR3nt: TGTGCCAGCAGCCAAGCGGTGGGGACAGGATGGGAAAAACTGTTTTTT

abundance: -
j_gene: TRBJ2-6
d_gene: -
len: 15
v_gene: TRBV19
CDR3aa: CASSKQGSGANVLTF
CDR3nt: TGTGCCAGTAGTAAGCAGGGTTCAGGGGCCAACGTCCTGACTTTC

abundance: few
j_gene: TRBJ2-6
d_gene: -
len: 17
v_gene: TRBV7-9
CDR3aa: CASSLAGGPPGANVLTF
CDR3nt: TGTGCCAGCAGCTTAGCAGGCGGGCCCCCTGGGGCCAACGTCCTGACTTTC

abundance: -
j_gene: TRBJ2-1
d_gene: TRBD2
len: 16
v_gene: TRBV25-1
CDR3aa: CASSELAGGTRDEQFF
CDR3nt: TGTGCCAGCAGTGAGCTAGCGGGAGGGACCCGGGATGAGCAGTTCTTC

abundance: -
j_gene: TRBJ2-2
d_gene: TRBD2
len: 16
v_gene: TRBV9
CDR3aa: CASSVVLAGGPGELFF
CDR3nt: TGTGCCAGCAGCGTAGTGCTGGCGGGAGGGCCCGGGGAGCTGTTTTTT

abundance: -
j_gene: TRBJ1-2
d_gene: -
len: 16
v_gene: TRBV6-1
CDR3aa: CASSEGGRPTEDRYTF
CDR3nt: TGTGCCAGCAGTGAAGGCGGCCGGCCGACAGAGGATCGCTACACCTTC

abundance: -
j_gene: TRBJ2-7
d_gene: -
len: 13
v_gene: TRBV30
CDR3aa: CAWGRRGPYEQYF
CDR3nt: TGTGCCTGGGGACGTAGAGGCCCCTACGAGCAGTACTTC

abundance: -
j_gene: TRBJ1-6
d_gene: TRBD1
len: 15
v_gene: TRBV11-2
CDR3aa: CASSAAPGGGSPLHF
CDR3nt: TGTGCCAGCAGCGCAGCGCCAGGGGGTGGATCACCCCTCCACTTT

abundance: -
j_gene: TRBJ2-3
d_gene: -
len: 14
v_gene: TRBV5-4
CDR3aa: CASSQSGSTDTQYF
CDR3nt: TGTGCCAGCAGCCAATCAGGGAGCACAGATACGCAGTATTTT

abundance: -
j_gene: TRBJ2-7
d_gene: TRBD1
len: 15
v_gene: TRBV24-1
CDR3aa: CATSDPGTGHYEQYF
CDR3nt: TGTGCCACCAGTGACCCTGGGACAGGACACTACGAGCAGTACTTC

abundance: few
j_gene: TRBJ1-1
d_gene: -
len: 13
v_gene: TRBV3-1/TRBV3-2
CDR3aa: CASSRGAGTEAFF
CDR3nt: TGTGCCAGCAGTCGGGGGGCGGGGACTGAAGCTTTCTTT

abundance: -
j_gene: TRBJ2-7
d_gene: TRBD2
len: 12
v_gene: TRBV18
CDR3aa: CASSPGRDEQYF
CDR3nt: TGTGCCAGCTCACCAGGGAGGGACGAGCAGTACTTC

abundance: -
j_gene: TRBJ2-3
d_gene: -
len: 12
v_gene: TRBV15
CDR3aa: CATSPAGVTQYF
CDR3nt: TGTGCCACCAGCCCGGCGGGCGTTACGCAGTATTTT

abundance: few
j_gene: TRBJ2-2
d_gene: -
len: 14
v_gene: TRBV15
CDR3aa: CATRLQGNTGELFF
CDR3nt: TGTGCCACTCGATTACAGGGGAACACCGGGGAGCTGTTTTTT

abundance: -
j_gene: TRBJ2-2
d_gene: -
len: 13
v_gene: TRBV2
CDR3aa: CATRFGGPGELFF
CDR3nt: TGTGCCACCCGCTTCGGGGGGCCCGGGGAGCTGTTTTTT

abundance: few
j_gene: TRBJ1-4
d_gene: -
len: 14
v_gene: TRBV19
CDR3aa: CASSKRGLDEKLFF
CDR3nt: TGTGCCAGTAGTAAACGGGGATTAGATGAAAAACTGTTTTTT

abundance: -
j_gene: TRBJ2-1
d_gene: -
len: 13
v_gene: TRBV10-3
CDR3aa: CAISEYRDNEQFF
CDR3nt: TGTGCCATCAGTGAGTACCGGGACAATGAGCAGTTCTTC

abundance: -
j_gene: TRBJ2-7
d_gene: -
len: 13
v_gene: TRBV11-3
CDR3aa: CASSLAGDREQYF
CDR3nt: TGTGCCAGCAGCTTAGCTGGAGATCGCGAGCAGTACTTC

abundance: -
j_gene: TRBJ2-2
d_gene: -
len: 18
v_gene: TRBV4-3
CDR3aa: CASSQDRVGRGNTGELFF
CDR3nt: TGCGCCAGCAGCCAAGATCGTGTCGGGCGGGGGAACACCGGGGAGCTGTTTTTT

abundance: -
j_gene: TRBJ1-6
d_gene: -
len: 16
v_gene: TRBV5-1
CDR3aa: CASSLERSSYNSPLHF
CDR3nt: TGCGCCAGCAGCTTGGAGCGAAGCTCCTATAATTCACCCCTCCACTTT

abundance: -
j_gene: TRBJ2-7
d_gene: TRBD1
len: 15
v_gene: TRBV4-1
CDR3aa: CASSLLDRVFGEQYF
CDR3nt: TGCGCCAGCAGCCTTCTGGACAGGGTATTCGGCGAGCAGTACTTC

abundance: -
j_gene: TRBJ2-7
d_gene: -
len: 15
v_gene: TRBV5-1
CDR3aa: CASSPARDIRHEQYF
CDR3nt: TGCGCCAGCAGCCCGGCCCGGGACATTAGGCACGAGCAGTACTTC

abundance: -
j_gene: TRBJ2-2
d_gene: -
len: 13
v_gene: TRBV2
CDR3aa: CASSLNRAGELFF
CDR3nt: TGTGCCAGCAGCTTGAATCGGGCCGGGGAGCTGTTTTTT

abundance: -
j_gene: TRBJ1-1
d_gene: TRBD1
len: 15
v_gene: TRBV14
CDR3aa: CASSRNTGGNTEAFF
CDR3nt: TGTGCCAGCAGCCGGAATACAGGGGGGAACACTGAAGCTTTCTTT

abundance: -
j_gene: TRBJ2-3
d_gene: TRBD1
len: 15
v_gene: TRBV2
CDR3aa: CASRVGQGAGDTQYF
CDR3nt: TGTGCCAGCAGAGTGGGACAGGGGGCGGGAGATACGCAGTATTTT

abundance: -
j_gene: TRBJ2-2
d_gene: TRBD1
len: 16
v_gene: TRBV18
CDR3aa: CASSPPGTGWTGELFF
CDR3nt: TGTGCCAGCTCACCACCTGGGACAGGTTGGACCGGGGAGCTGTTTTTT

abundance: -
j_gene: TRBJ2-1
d_gene: -
len: 16
v_gene: TRBV5-1
CDR3aa: CASRTSGGASYNEQFF
CDR3nt: TGCGCCAGCCGCACAAGTGGCGGGGCCTCCTACAATGAGCAGTTCTTC

abundance: -
j_gene: TRBJ1-6
d_gene: -
len: 15
v_gene: TRBV5-1
CDR3aa: CASSLDRGNNSPLHF
CDR3nt: TGCGCCAGCAGCTTGGATCGGGGAAATAATTCACCCCTCCACTTT

abundance: -
j_gene: TRBJ2-5
d_gene: TRBD2
len: 14
v_gene: TRBV7-3
CDR3aa: CASSLGTSDQTQYF
CDR3nt: TGTGCCAGCAGCTTAGGAACTAGCGACCAGACCCAGTACTTC

abundance: -
j_gene: TRBJ2-2
d_gene: -
len: 14
v_gene: TRBV5-1
CDR3aa: CASSPGENTGELFF
CDR3nt: TGCGCCAGCAGCCCGGGGGAGAACACCGGGGAGCTGTTTTTT

abundance: -
j_gene: TRBJ2-7
d_gene: -
len: 14
v_gene: TRBV6-5
CDR3aa: CASRTDIPSYEQYF
CDR3nt: TGTGCCAGCAGGACGGACATTCCCTCCTACGAGCAGTACTTC

abundance: -
j_gene: TRBJ1-5
d_gene: -
len: 11
v_gene: TRBV20-1
CDR3aa: CSAHRVGAQHF
CDR3nt: TGCAGTGCTCACAGGGTCGGGGCCCAGCATTTT

abundance: -
j_gene: TRBJ2-3
d_gene: -
len: 13
v_gene: TRBV3-1/TRBV3-2
CDR3aa: CASSPGGINTQYF
CDR3nt: TGTGCCAGCAGCCCCGGAGGTATTAATACGCAGTATTTT

abundance: few
j_gene: TRBJ1-4
d_gene: -
len: 14
v_gene: TRBV28
CDR3aa: CASRGFRTNEKLFF
CDR3nt: TGTGCCAGCAGGGGCTTTCGAACTAATGAAAAACTGTTTTTT

abundance: -
j_gene: TRBJ2-5
d_gene: TRBD1
len: 15
v_gene: TRBV6-6
CDR3aa: CASSHRDRGVETQYF
CDR3nt: TGTGCCAGCAGTCACCGGGACAGGGGTGTCGAGACCCAGTACTTC

abundance: few
j_gene: TRBJ2-1
d_gene: TRBD2
len: 15
v_gene: TRBV5-1
CDR3aa: CASSRTSGRGSEQFF
CDR3nt: TGCGCCAGCAGCCGGACTAGCGGGAGGGGTTCTGAGCAGTTCTTC

abundance: -
j_gene: TRBJ1-6
d_gene: TRBD1
len: 16
v_gene: TRBV6-6
CDR3aa: CASSPGTASYNSPLHF
CDR3nt: TGTGCCAGCAGTCCCGGGACAGCCTCCTATAATTCACCCCTCCACTTT

abundance: many
j_gene: TRBJ2-5
d_gene: TRBD2
len: 13
v_gene: TRBV24-1
CDR3aa: CATSSGAGETQYF
CDR3nt: TGTGCCACTTCTAGCGGGGCGGGTGAGACCCAGTACTTC

abundance: -
j_gene: TRBJ1-2
d_gene: -
len: 14
v_gene: TRBV19
CDR3aa: CASSPGQSFYGYTF
CDR3nt: TGTGCCAGTAGTCCCGGACAGAGCTTCTATGGCTACACCTTC

abundance: -
j_gene: TRBJ2-2
d_gene: -
len: 15
v_gene: TRBV19
CDR3aa: CASSILTGNTGELFF
CDR3nt: TGTGCCAGTAGTATACTTACAGGGAACACCGGGGAGCTGTTTTTT